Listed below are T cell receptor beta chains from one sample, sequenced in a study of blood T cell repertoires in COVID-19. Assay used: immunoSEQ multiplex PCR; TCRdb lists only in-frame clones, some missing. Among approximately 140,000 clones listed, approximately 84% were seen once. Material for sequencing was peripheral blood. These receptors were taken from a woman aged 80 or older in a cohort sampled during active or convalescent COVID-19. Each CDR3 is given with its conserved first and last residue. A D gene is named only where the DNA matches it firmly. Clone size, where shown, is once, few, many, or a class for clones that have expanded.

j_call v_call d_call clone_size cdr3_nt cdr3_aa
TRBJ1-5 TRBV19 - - TGTGCCAGTAGTATAATGGGGGGTACCAATCAGCCCCAGCATTTT CASSIMGGTNQPQHF
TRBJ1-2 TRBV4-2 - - TGTGCCAGCAGCCAAGATTTCGCGGCACAGGGTGGTGGCTACACCTTC CASSQDFAAQGGGYTF
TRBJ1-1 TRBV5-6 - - TGTGCCAGCAGCCCCAGGACAGTGAACACTGAAGCTTTCTTT CASSPRTVNTEAFF
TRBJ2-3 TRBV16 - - TGTGCCAGCAGCCAATATCTGGATACGCAGTATTTT CASSQYLDTQYF
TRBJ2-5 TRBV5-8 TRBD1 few TGTGCCAGCAGCTTGAGGGGGCAGCGACAAGAGACCCAGTACTTC CASSLRGQRQETQYF
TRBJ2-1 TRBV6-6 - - TGTGCCAGCCGTTCGGACTGGAGCTCCTACAATGAGCAGTTCTTC CASRSDWSSYNEQFF
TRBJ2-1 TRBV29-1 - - TGCAGCGTTGAGGAGTGGGTCGGGTTCAATGAGCAGTTCTTC CSVEEWVGFNEQFF
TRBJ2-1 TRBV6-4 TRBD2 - TGTGCCAGCAGTGATCACGGGGGGGCCAATGAGCAGTTCTTC CASSDHGGANEQFF
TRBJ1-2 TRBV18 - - TGTGCCAGCTCACTTCAGGGTGGGTCCTATGGCTACACCTTC CASSLQGGSYGYTF
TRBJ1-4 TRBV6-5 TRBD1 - TGTGCCAGCAGTCTGACAGGGGGTCCCGAAAAACTGTTTTTT CASSLTGGPEKLFF
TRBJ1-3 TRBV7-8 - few TGTGCCAGCAGCTCGGACCACAGGGAATTCGGAAACACCATATATTTT CASSSDHREFGNTIYF
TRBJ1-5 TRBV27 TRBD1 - TGTGCCAGCAGTCAACAGGGGTTCGGTCAGCCCCAGCATTTT CASSQQGFGQPQHF
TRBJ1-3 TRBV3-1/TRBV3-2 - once TGTGCCAGCAGCCTAACAGGGTTTGGAAACACCATATATTTT CASSLTGFGNTIYF
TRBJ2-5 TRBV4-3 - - TGCGCCAGCAGCCGTCAGGCACATTCAGGGGAGACCCAGTACTTC CASSRQAHSGETQYF
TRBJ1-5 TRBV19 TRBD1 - TGTGCCAGTATTGGGACAGGGTTTAGCAATCAGCCCCAGCATTTT CASIGTGFSNQPQHF
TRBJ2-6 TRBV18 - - TGTGCCAGTACTTCAGGGGTCCTCTCTGGGGCCAACGTCCTGACTTTC CASTSGVLSGANVLTF
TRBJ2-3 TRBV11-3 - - TGTGCCAGCAGCCCTTCCGGGGATACGCAGTATTTT CASSPSGDTQYF
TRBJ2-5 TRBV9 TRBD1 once TGTGCCAGCAGTGTCGGGACAGGGACGGTGCAAGAGACCCAGTACTTC CASSVGTGTVQETQYF
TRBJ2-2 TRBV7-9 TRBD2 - TGTGCCAGCAGCACCCTAGCGGGGGCCGGGGAGCTGTTTTTT CASSTLAGAGELFF
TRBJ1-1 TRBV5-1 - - TGCGCCAGCAGCCCCGCTCGAAGAGGGGAGGCAACTGAAGCTTTCTTT CASSPARRGEATEAFF
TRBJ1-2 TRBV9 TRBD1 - TGTGCCAGCAGCGGACCGACAGGGGGACGGGCGTATGGCTACACCTTC CASSGPTGGRAYGYTF
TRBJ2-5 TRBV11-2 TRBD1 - TGTGCCAGCAGCCTCGGACAGGGAGAGACCCAGTACTTC CASSLGQGETQYF
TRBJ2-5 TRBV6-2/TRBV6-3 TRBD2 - TGTGCCAGCAGTCCCCTAGCGGGGGTAGAGACCCAGTACTTC CASSPLAGVETQYF
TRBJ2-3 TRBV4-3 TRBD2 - TGCGCCAGCAGCTTCCTAGCGGGGGGGATAGATACGCAGTATTTT CASSFLAGGIDTQYF
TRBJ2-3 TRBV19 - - TGTGCCAGTAGTGTCAGGGTCCTCACAGATACGCAGTATTTT CASSVRVLTDTQYF
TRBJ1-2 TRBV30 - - TGTGCCTGGAGACAAACAGGGTCGATAGGGGGCTACACCTTC CAWRQTGSIGGYTF
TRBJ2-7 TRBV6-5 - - TGTGCCAGCAGTTTCCGGGGGGCTATCTACGAGCAGTACTTC CASSFRGAIYEQYF
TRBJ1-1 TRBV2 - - TGTGCCAGCAGGGGCGACAGGTACTCTGAAGCTTTCTTT CASRGDRYSEAFF
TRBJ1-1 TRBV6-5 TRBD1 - TGTGCCAGCAGTTACCACCGGGACAGGAACACTGAAGCTTTCTTT CASSYHRDRNTEAFF
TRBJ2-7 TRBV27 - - TGTGCCAGCAGCCCGTTCGAGGCCTACGAGCAGTACTTC CASSPFEAYEQYF
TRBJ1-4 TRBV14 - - TGTGCCAGCAGCCAAGGAAGACGACAGACAACTAATGAAAAACTGTTTTTT CASSQGRRQTTNEKLFF
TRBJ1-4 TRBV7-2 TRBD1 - TGTGCCAGCAGCTCGGGACAGGGGTTCGAAAAACTGTTTTTT CASSSGQGFEKLFF
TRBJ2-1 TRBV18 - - TGTGCCAGCTCACCACCGGCGGCCAATGAGCAGTTCTTC CASSPPAANEQFF
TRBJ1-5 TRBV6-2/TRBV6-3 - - TGTGCCAGCAGTTACACTGATAGCAATCAGCCCCAGCATTTT CASSYTDSNQPQHF
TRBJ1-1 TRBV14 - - TGTGCCAGCAGCCAAGAGAGTCGGGGATCAGTCACTGAAGCTTTCTTT CASSQESRGSVTEAFF
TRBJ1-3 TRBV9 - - TGTGCCAGCAGCGTAGATTCAGGGCGCCGAAACACCATATATTTT CASSVDSGRRNTIYF
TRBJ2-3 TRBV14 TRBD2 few TGTGCCAGCAGCCAGCGACGGGGGGGAACCACAGATACGCAGTATTTT CASSQRRGGTTDTQYF
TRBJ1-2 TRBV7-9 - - TGTGCCAGCAGCTTTAGTGGAGGGTCGCTTGGCTACACCTTC CASSFSGGSLGYTF
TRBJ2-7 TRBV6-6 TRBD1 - TGTGCCACCTCAGGGGGCCGGGGTTCCTACGAGCAGTACTTC CATSGGRGSYEQYF
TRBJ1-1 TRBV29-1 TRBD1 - TGCAGCGTTGAAGCATTGACAGGGGGTGAAGCTTTCTTT CSVEALTGGEAFF